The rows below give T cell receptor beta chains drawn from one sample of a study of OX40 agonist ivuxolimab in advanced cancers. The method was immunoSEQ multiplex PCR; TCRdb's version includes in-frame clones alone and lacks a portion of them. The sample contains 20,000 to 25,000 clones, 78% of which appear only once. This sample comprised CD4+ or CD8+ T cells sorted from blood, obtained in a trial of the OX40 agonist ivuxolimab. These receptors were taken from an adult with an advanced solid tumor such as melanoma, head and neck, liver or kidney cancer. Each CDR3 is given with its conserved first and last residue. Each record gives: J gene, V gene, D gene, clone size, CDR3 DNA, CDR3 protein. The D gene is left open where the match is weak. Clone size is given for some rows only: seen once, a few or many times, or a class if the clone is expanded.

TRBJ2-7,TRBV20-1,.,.,TGCAGTGCGGCTCGGACAACCGAGCAGTACTTC,CSAARTTEQYF
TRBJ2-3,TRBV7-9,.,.,TGTGCCAGCAGCTTAGCCGGGACTAGCACAGATACGCAGTATTTT,CASSLAGTSTDTQYF
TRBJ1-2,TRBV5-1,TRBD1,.,TGCGCCAGCAGCTTGGCCCCAGGACAGGTTGGCTATGGCTACACCTTC,CASSLAPGQVGYGYTF
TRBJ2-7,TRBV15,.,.,TGTGCCACCAGCAGAGATCAAGCGGTACGGAACGAGCAGTACTTC,CATSRDQAVRNEQYF
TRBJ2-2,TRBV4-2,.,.,TGTGCCAGCAGCCAAGTTTTGGGTCAACTCGGCGGGGAGCTGTTTTTT,CASSQVLGQLGGELFF
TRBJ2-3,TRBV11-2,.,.,TGTGCCAGCAGCTTAACCAGGGGAGGCGATAGGGATACGCAGTATTTT,CASSLTRGGDRDTQYF
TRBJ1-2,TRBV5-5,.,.,TGTGCCAGCAGCCAGAAAGGGGAATTTCTTGGCTACACCTTC,CASSQKGEFLGYTF
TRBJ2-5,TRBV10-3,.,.,TGTGCCATCAGTGAACAGAACGAAGAGACCCAGTACTTC,CAISEQNEETQYF
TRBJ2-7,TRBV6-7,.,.,TGTGCCAGCAACCCACCCATCAACCCCCCCGGGACCAACTACGAGCAGTACTTC,CASNPPINPPGTNYEQYF
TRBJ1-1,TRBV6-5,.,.,TGTGCCAGCAGTTCCAGGTTACCGATGAACACTGAAGCTTTCTTT,CASSSRLPMNTEAFF
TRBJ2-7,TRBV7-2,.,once,TGTGCCAGCAGCGGACGGGGGAGCTTTTACGAGCAGTACTTC,CASSGRGSFYEQYF
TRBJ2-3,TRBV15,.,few,TGTGCCACCAGCAGAGGGAGTCGCACAGATACGCAGTATTTT,CATSRGSRTDTQYF
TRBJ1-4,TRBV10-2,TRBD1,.,TGCGCCAGCAGTGAAGGGGACAGCCGTGAAAAACTGTTTTTT,CASSEGDSREKLFF
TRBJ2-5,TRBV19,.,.,TGTGCCAGTAGTTCAGAAAAACCAGCGAGGACCCAGTACTTC,CASSSEKPARTQYF
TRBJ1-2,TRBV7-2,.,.,TGTGCCAGCAGCTTAGCGGCTGGCTACACCTTC,CASSLAAGYTF
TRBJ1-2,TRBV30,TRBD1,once,TGTGCATGGGGACAGCTAGGCTACACCTTC,CAWGQLGYTF
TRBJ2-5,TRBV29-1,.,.,TGCAGCGTTGTCTATCAGGGGACAAGAGTGGCCCAGTACTTC,CSVVYQGTRVAQYF
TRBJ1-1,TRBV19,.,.,TGTGCCAGTAGTATAGGGTGGACAGTGGAAGAAGCTTTCTTT,CASSIGWTVEEAFF
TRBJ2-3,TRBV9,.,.,TGTGCCAGCAGCGTAGAGGCATTGGGCCCCACAGATACGCAGTATTTT,CASSVEALGPTDTQYF
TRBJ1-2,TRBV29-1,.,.,TGCAGCGACGGACAGGGCTACACCTTC,CSDGQGYTF
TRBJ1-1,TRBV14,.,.,TGTGCCAGCAGCCAAGATCAGGGTTGGGGGAACACTGAAGCTTTCTTT,CASSQDQGWGNTEAFF
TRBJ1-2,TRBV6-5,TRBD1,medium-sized,TGTGCCAGCACCCCGACAGGGAACTATGGCTACACCTTC,CASTPTGNYGYTF
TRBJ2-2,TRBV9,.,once,TGTGCCAGCAGCGTATGGTCACGGGCAGGGACCGGGGAGCTGTTTTTT,CASSVWSRAGTGELFF
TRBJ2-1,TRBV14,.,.,TGTGCCAGCAGATCAACCGGACCGTACAATGAGCAGTTCTTC,CASRSTGPYNEQFF
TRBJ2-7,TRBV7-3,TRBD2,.,TGTGCCAGCAGCTCGCTAGCGGGAACGGTAAGCGAGCAGTACTTC,CASSSLAGTVSEQYF
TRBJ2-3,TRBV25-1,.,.,TGTGCCAGCAGTGAACAGGCTAGAGATACGCAGTATTTT,CASSEQARDTQYF
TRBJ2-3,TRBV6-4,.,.,TGTGCCAGCAGTGCCCAGCCAGAGGTGGGCACAGATACGCAGTATTTT,CASSAQPEVGTDTQYF
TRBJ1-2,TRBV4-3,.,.,TGCGCCAGCAGCCAAGATTTAGGGGTCGGGTATGGCTACACCTTC,CASSQDLGVGYGYTF
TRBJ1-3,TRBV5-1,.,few,TGCGCCAGCAGCTTGGGAGATGGAGGAAACTCTGGAAACACCATATATTTT,CASSLGDGGNSGNTIYF
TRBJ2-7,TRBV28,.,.,TGTGCCAGCAGTACCTCCCCCGGATTGGGGGCGGTGGGGACCTACGAGCAGTACTTC,CASSTSPGLGAVGTYEQYF
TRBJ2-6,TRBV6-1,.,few,TGTGCCAGCGCCAGGGCCCCTGGGGCCAACGTCCTGACTTTC,CASARAPGANVLTF
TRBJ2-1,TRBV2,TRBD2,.,TGTGCCAGCAGCCGGGGGACTAGCGTATACAATGAGCAGTTCTTC,CASSRGTSVYNEQFF
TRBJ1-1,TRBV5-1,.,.,TGCGCCAGCAGCCCAAGGTTGGGGAACACTGAAGCTTTCTTT,CASSPRLGNTEAFF
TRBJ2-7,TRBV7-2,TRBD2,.,TGTGCCAGCAGCGCCGGGACTAGTCCTCGGGAGCAGTACTTC,CASSAGTSPREQYF
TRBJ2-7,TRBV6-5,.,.,TGTGCCAGCAGTTCCGAACAGGGCTATTACTCCTACGAGCAGTACTTC,CASSSEQGYYSYEQYF
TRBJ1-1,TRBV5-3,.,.,TGTGCCAGCAGCTTGGCGGCCGCACTGAACACTGAAGCTTTCTTT,CASSLAAALNTEAFF
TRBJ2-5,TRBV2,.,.,TGTGCCAGCATGGCTGGGGAATTCCAAGAGACCCAGTACTTC,CASMAGEFQETQYF
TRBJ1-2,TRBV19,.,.,TGTGCCAGTAGTTCCCCTCCGGGACAACACTATGGCTACACCTTC,CASSSPPGQHYGYTF
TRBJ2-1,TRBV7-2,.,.,TGTGCCAGCAGCTTAGCTACCGGGAGCTCCTACAATGAGCAGTTCTTC,CASSLATGSSYNEQFF
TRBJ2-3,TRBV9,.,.,TGTGCCAGCAGCGTAGATGGGGGTAGCTCAGCAGATACGCAGTATTTT,CASSVDGGSSADTQYF
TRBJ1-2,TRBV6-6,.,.,TGTGCCACGGGGGGTGGCTATGGCTACACCTTC,CATGGGYGYTF
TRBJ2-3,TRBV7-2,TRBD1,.,TGTGCCAGCAGCTTTCAAGGACAGGGCACAGATACGCAGTATTTT,CASSFQGQGTDTQYF
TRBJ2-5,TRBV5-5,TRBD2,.,TGTGCCAGCAGCTTGGGACTAGCGGGGATAGAGACCCAGTACTTC,CASSLGLAGIETQYF
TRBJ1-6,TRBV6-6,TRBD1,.,TGTGCCAGCCTACAGGGGGTGCATTCACCCCTCCACTTT,CASLQGVHSPLHF
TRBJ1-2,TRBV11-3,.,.,TGTGCCAGCAGCTTAGGTGGAATAGCAGGCAACTATGGCTACACCTTC,CASSLGGIAGNYGYTF
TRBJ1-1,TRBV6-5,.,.,TGTGCCAGCAGATACAGGACCACTGAAGCTTTCTTT,CASRYRTTEAFF
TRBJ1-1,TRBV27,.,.,TGTGCCAGCGGTTTAACGGAGAACACTGAAGCTTTCTTT,CASGLTENTEAFF
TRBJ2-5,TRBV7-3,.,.,TGTGCCAGCACGTCCTCAATTGACCGGGGAGAGACCCAGTACTTC,CASTSSIDRGETQYF
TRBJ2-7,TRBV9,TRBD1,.,TGTGCCAGCAGCGTCGGTGGGCGGGACAGGGCCTCCGAGCAGTACTTC,CASSVGGRDRASEQYF
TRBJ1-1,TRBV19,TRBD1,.,TGTGCCAGTAGTGGAGGACAGGGGACCATGAACACTGAAGCTTTCTTT,CASSGGQGTMNTEAFF
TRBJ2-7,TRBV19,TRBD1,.,TGTGCCAGTAGCGACAGGGCTTACGAGCAGTACTTC,CASSDRAYEQYF
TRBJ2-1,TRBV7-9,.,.,TGTGCCAGCAGCTTTTTTGCGGGGATGGTAAAGTACAATGAGCAGTTCTTC,CASSFFAGMVKYNEQFF
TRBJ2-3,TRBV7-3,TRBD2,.,TGTGCCAGCAGCCTAGCGGGACGCACAGATACGCAGTATTTT,CASSLAGRTDTQYF
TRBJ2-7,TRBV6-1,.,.,TGTGCCAGCAGTGTCCGGGACGGCCCCTACGAGCAGTACTTC,CASSVRDGPYEQYF
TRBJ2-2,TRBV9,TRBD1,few,TGTGCCAGCAGCCCGACCGGGACAGCCATATTAGGGGAGCTGTTTTTT,CASSPTGTAILGELFF